Listed below are T cell receptor beta chains from one sample, sequenced in a study of T cell repertoires in cytomegalovirus infection. Antigens of these TCRs are unknown. TCRdb independently ran MiXCR on the reads; one entry per CDR3 protein. The sample lists around 340,000 distinct CDR3 sequences; 25% to 30% were seen once. Sequenced here: cultured PBMCs, sampled from culture after CMV antigen stimulation. Source of these receptors: a human donor in good health (CMV status not recorded). Some clones in this sample may be carry-over from other donors' samples. CDR3s include the opening cysteine and the closing phenylalanine or tryptophan. Fields, in order: J gene, D gene, clone size, V gene, CDR3 DNA, CDR3 protein. The D gene is left open where the match is weak. Size tells how often a clone was seen (once, few, many) or the class of an expanded clone, and some rows leave it out.

J gene: TRBJ2-5
D gene: NA
clone size: NA
V gene: TRBV28
CDR3 DNA: TGTGCCAGCCAAGGTGGACTTGGAGAGACCCAGTACTTC
CDR3 protein: CASQGGLGETQYF

J gene: TRBJ2-7
D gene: TRBD2
clone size: NA
V gene: TRBV7-2
CDR3 DNA: TGTGCCAGCAGCCTGCACTCGACTAGCGGGACCTACGAGCAGTACTTC
CDR3 protein: CASSLHSTSGTYEQYF

J gene: TRBJ2-4
D gene: NA
clone size: NA
V gene: TRBV7-9
CDR3 DNA: TGTGCCAGCAGCTTCCGACCGACACTTTCTCTAGCCAAAAACATTCAGTACTTC
CDR3 protein: CASSFRPTLSLAKNIQYF

J gene: TRBJ2-1
D gene: NA
clone size: NA
V gene: TRBV2
CDR3 DNA: TGTGCCAGCGAGGCCAGCCTGGGGACGGCTTTCTTC
CDR3 protein: CASEASLGTAFF

J gene: TRBJ2-1
D gene: TRBD2
clone size: few
V gene: TRBV19
CDR3 DNA: TGTGCCAGTAGTCCGGGCGGGGGGCGAAATGAGCAGTTCTTC
CDR3 protein: CASSPGGGRNEQFF

J gene: TRBJ2-2
D gene: NA
clone size: many
V gene: TRBV7-3
CDR3 DNA: TGTGCCAGCAGCTTAAAACCCCCGCGGGTTGGCACCGGGGAGCTGTTTTTT
CDR3 protein: CASSLKPPRVGTGELFF

J gene: TRBJ1-1
D gene: NA
clone size: NA
V gene: TRBV10-3
CDR3 DNA: TGTGCCATCAGTGAGGGGGGTGGAAAGGACACTGAAGCTTTCTTT
CDR3 protein: CAISEGGGKDTEAFF

J gene: TRBJ2-7
D gene: NA
clone size: few
V gene: TRBV28
CDR3 DNA: TGTGCCAGCAGTTTAAGGGGAACTGCGGGTATTCGGGAGCAGTACTTC
CDR3 protein: CASSLRGTAGIREQYF

J gene: TRBJ2-3
D gene: NA
clone size: many
V gene: TRBV12-3/TRBV12-4
CDR3 DNA: TGTGCCAGCCTCCCGCTCGTTGGAGATACGCAGTATTTT
CDR3 protein: CASLPLVGDTQYF

J gene: TRBJ2-7
D gene: NA
clone size: many
V gene: TRBV18
CDR3 DNA: TGTGCCAGCTCACCAAGGGACGGTATCTCCTACGAGCAGTACTTC
CDR3 protein: CASSPRDGISYEQYF

J gene: TRBJ2-5
D gene: TRBD2
clone size: few
V gene: TRBV10-3
CDR3 DNA: TGTGCCATCAGTGTCGATAGCGGGAGTTCAGAGACCCAGTACTTC
CDR3 protein: CAISVDSGSSETQYF

J gene: TRBJ1-6
D gene: TRBD1
clone size: few
V gene: TRBV7-9
CDR3 DNA: TGTGCCAGCACCTCCTCACTAAGACAGGGGGCGAGAAATAATTCACCCCTCCACTTT
CDR3 protein: CASTSSLRQGARNNSPLHF

J gene: TRBJ2-1
D gene: TRBD2
clone size: NA
V gene: TRBV7-3
CDR3 DNA: TGTGCCAGCAGCTTATATTCTAGCGGGGGCCTTAATGAGCAGTTCTTC
CDR3 protein: CASSLYSSGGLNEQFF

J gene: TRBJ1-2
D gene: NA
clone size: few
V gene: TRBV5-1
CDR3 DNA: TGCGCCAGCAGGGCCCTAGACAGATATTATGGCTACACCTTC
CDR3 protein: CASRALDRYYGYTF

J gene: TRBJ1-5
D gene: NA
clone size: NA
V gene: TRBV10-3
CDR3 DNA: TGTGCCATCAGTGAGTCGGGCAGGGTGGGTCAGCCCCAGCATTTT
CDR3 protein: CAISESGRVGQPQHF

J gene: TRBJ2-5
D gene: NA
clone size: many
V gene: TRBV7-9
CDR3 DNA: TGTGCCAGCAGCTTAGAGACGAGGACCCAGTACTTC
CDR3 protein: CASSLETRTQYF

J gene: TRBJ1-6
D gene: NA
clone size: NA
V gene: TRBV15
CDR3 DNA: TGTGCCACCAGCAGAGATGGGGACCATAATTCACCCCTCCACTTT
CDR3 protein: CATSRDGDHNSPLHF

J gene: TRBJ2-2
D gene: NA
clone size: few
V gene: TRBV5-1
CDR3 DNA: TGCGCCAGCAGCTTACGCCGAACTACCGGGGAGCTGTTTTTT
CDR3 protein: CASSLRRTTGELFF

J gene: TRBJ2-7
D gene: NA
clone size: few
V gene: TRBV12-3/TRBV12-4
CDR3 DNA: TGTGCCAGCAGTTTTAAGGGGCCAAGGTACGAGCAGTACTTC
CDR3 protein: CASSFKGPRYEQYF

J gene: TRBJ1-1
D gene: TRBD1
clone size: many
V gene: TRBV7-9
CDR3 DNA: TGTGCCAGCAGCTCTGGACCTACGGGACAGCAGAACACTGAAGCTTTCTTT
CDR3 protein: CASSSGPTGQQNTEAFF

J gene: TRBJ2-1
D gene: NA
clone size: NA
V gene: TRBV9
CDR3 DNA: TGTGCCAGCAGCTCGACGGGCGATGAGCAGTTCTTC
CDR3 protein: CASSSTGDEQFF

J gene: TRBJ2-1
D gene: TRBD2
clone size: NA
V gene: TRBV7-2
CDR3 DNA: TGTGCCAGCAGGGGACTAGCGGGCAATGAGCAGTTCTTC
CDR3 protein: CASRGLAGNEQFF

J gene: TRBJ1-4
D gene: TRBD1
clone size: NA
V gene: TRBV7-9
CDR3 DNA: TGTGCCAGCAGCTTAGGACAGGGGAGTGAAAAACTGTTTTTT
CDR3 protein: CASSLGQGSEKLFF

J gene: TRBJ1-1
D gene: NA
clone size: NA
V gene: TRBV11-2
CDR3 DNA: TGTGCCAGCAGCCCCGCTTTCGGGGGCAACACTGAAGCTTTCTTT
CDR3 protein: CASSPAFGGNTEAFF

J gene: TRBJ2-7
D gene: TRBD2
clone size: NA
V gene: TRBV5-3
CDR3 DNA: TGTGCCAGCAGTGGGACTAGCGGGACAGGGGAGCAGTACTTC
CDR3 protein: CASSGTSGTGEQYF

J gene: TRBJ2-7
D gene: TRBD1
clone size: few
V gene: TRBV27
CDR3 DNA: TGTGCCAGCAGTTACGGACAGGGGCCCTACGAGCAGTACTTC
CDR3 protein: CASSYGQGPYEQYF

J gene: TRBJ1-3
D gene: NA
clone size: few
V gene: TRBV7-8
CDR3 DNA: TGTGCCAGCAGTCGGACCGGGCCTGGAAACACCATATATTTT
CDR3 protein: CASSRTGPGNTIYF

J gene: TRBJ2-1
D gene: TRBD2
clone size: NA
V gene: TRBV2
CDR3 DNA: TGTGCCAGCAGTTTATCCCTAGCGGGATACCACAATGAGCAGTTCTTC
CDR3 protein: CASSLSLAGYHNEQFF

J gene: TRBJ2-2
D gene: NA
clone size: few
V gene: TRBV24-1
CDR3 DNA: TGTGCCACCAGTGATCCCCAGAAGGCCGGGGAGCTGTTTTTT
CDR3 protein: CATSDPQKAGELFF

J gene: TRBJ1-5
D gene: TRBD1
clone size: NA
V gene: TRBV2
CDR3 DNA: TGTGCCAGCAGTGTCCCCAGGGGGCCTGGCAATCAGCCCCAGCATTTT
CDR3 protein: CASSVPRGPGNQPQHF

J gene: TRBJ2-7
D gene: NA
clone size: NA
V gene: TRBV7-2
CDR3 DNA: TGTGCCAGCAGCCCCCGCGAGGTAAAGGACGAGCAGTACTTC
CDR3 protein: CASSPREVKDEQYF

J gene: TRBJ1-4
D gene: NA
clone size: NA
V gene: TRBV6-6
CDR3 DNA: TGTGCCAGCAGTGAGCAGTCGGTGGGGGCAAAACTGTTTTTT
CDR3 protein: CASSEQSVGAKLFF

J gene: TRBJ1-5
D gene: TRBD1
clone size: few
V gene: TRBV7-9
CDR3 DNA: TGTGCCAGCAGCTCAGGGACAGGGTCGGGCAATCAGCCCCAGCATTTT
CDR3 protein: CASSSGTGSGNQPQHF

J gene: TRBJ1-1
D gene: NA
clone size: NA
V gene: TRBV9
CDR3 DNA: TGTGCCAGCAGCGACGACGCCAGCGAAGCTTTCTTT
CDR3 protein: CASSDDASEAFF

J gene: TRBJ2-1
D gene: NA
clone size: NA
V gene: TRBV7-3
CDR3 DNA: TGTGCCAGCAGCCCTTCGCTCGGTGAGCAGTTCTTC
CDR3 protein: CASSPSLGEQFF